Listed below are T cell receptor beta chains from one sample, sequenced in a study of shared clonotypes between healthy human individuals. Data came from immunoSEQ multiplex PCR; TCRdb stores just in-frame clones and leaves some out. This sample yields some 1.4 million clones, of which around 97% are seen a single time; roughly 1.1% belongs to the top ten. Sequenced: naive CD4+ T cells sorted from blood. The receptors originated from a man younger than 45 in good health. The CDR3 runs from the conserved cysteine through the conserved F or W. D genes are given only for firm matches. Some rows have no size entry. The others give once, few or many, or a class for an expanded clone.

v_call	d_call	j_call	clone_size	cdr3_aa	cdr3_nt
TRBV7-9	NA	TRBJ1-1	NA	CASRPTGNTEAFF	TGTGCCAGCAGGCCGACAGGGAACACTGAAGCTTTCTTT
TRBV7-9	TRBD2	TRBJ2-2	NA	CASSPPGSGVTGELFF	TGTGCCAGCAGCCCTCCGGGTAGCGGGGTCACCGGGGAGCTGTTTTTT
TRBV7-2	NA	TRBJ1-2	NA	CASSLDLWGGSLGYTF	TGTGCCAGCAGCTTAGATCTATGGGGCGGTAGTTTGGGCTACACCTTC
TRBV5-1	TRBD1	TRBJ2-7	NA	CASSSDRGDYEQYF	TGCGCCAGCAGCTCGGACAGGGGTGACTACGAGCAGTACTTC
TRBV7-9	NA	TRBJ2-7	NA	CASSVTGSAVYEQYF	TGTGCCAGCAGCGTAACAGGGTCGGCCGTTTACGAGCAGTACTTC
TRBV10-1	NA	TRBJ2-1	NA	CASSGGGEQFF	TGCGCCAGCAGTGGCGGCGGTGAGCAGTTCTTC
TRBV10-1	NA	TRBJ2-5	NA	CASSEAFQETQYF	TGCGCCAGCAGTGAGGCTTTTCAAGAGACCCAGTACTTC
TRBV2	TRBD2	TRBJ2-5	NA	CASSFGLAGQETQYF	TGTGCCAGCAGTTTCGGACTAGCGGGACAAGAGACCCAGTACTTC
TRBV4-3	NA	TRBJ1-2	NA	CASSEESLLYGYTF	TGCGCCAGCAGCGAAGAATCACTTCTCTATGGCTACACCTTC
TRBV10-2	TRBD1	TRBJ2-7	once	CASADRTGLGVQYF	TGCGCCAGCGCGGACAGGACCGGTTTAGGTGTGCAGTACTTC
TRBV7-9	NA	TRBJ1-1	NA	CASSLARGTEAFF	TGTGCCAGCAGCTTAGCTAGGGGTACTGAAGCTTTCTTT
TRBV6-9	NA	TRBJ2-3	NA	CASSYLGGVTDTQYF	TGTGCCAGCAGTTACTTAGGGGGAGTTACAGATACGCAGTATTTT
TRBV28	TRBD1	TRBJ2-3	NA	CASSLQSRGRADTQYF	TGTGCCAGCAGTTTACAGAGCAGGGGGCGAGCAGATACGCAGTATTTT
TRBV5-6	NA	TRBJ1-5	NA	CASSAQGLNQPQHF	TGTGCCAGCAGCGCCCAGGGCCTCAATCAGCCCCAGCATTTT
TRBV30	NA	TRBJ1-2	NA	CAWSGGGYGYTF	TGTGCCTGGAGTGGTGGGGGGTATGGCTACACCTTC
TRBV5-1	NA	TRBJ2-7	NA	CASSLDGTYEQYF	TGCGCCAGCAGCTTGGATGGCACGTACGAGCAGTACTTC
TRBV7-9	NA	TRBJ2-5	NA	CASTAYLGTETQYF	TGTGCCAGCACCGCATATCTAGGGACAGAGACCCAGTACTTC
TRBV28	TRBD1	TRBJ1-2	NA	CASSATTGIGTAHGYTF	TGTGCCAGCAGTGCAACTACAGGCATTGGGACAGCTCATGGCTACACCTTC
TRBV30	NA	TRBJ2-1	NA	CAGRRDSTRNEQFF	TGTGCCGGGCGGCGGGACTCAACCCGAAATGAGCAGTTCTTC
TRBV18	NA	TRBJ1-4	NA	CASSPTVGSNEKLFF	TGTGCCAGCTCACCAACTGTGGGGTCAAATGAAAAACTGTTTTTT
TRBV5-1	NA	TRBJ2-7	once	CASTLVPGANEQYF	TGCGCCAGCACCCTGGTCCCAGGGGCGAACGAGCAGTACTTC
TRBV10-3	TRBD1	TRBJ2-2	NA	CAISRTGPGELFF	TGTGCCATCAGTAGGACAGGGCCCGGGGAGCTGTTTTTT
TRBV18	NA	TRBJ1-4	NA	CASSPPGGARANEKLFF	TGTGCCAGCTCACCACCGGGTGGGGCGAGGGCTAATGAAAAACTGTTTTTT
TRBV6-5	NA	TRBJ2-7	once	CASSYSTGYEQYF	TGTGCCAGCAGTTACAGTACAGGCTACGAGCAGTACTTC
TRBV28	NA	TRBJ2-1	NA	CASSSRNEQFF	TGTGCCAGCAGTTCCCGCAATGAGCAGTTCTTC
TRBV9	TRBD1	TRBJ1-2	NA	CASSVEGAHYGYTF	TGTGCCAGCAGCGTGGAGGGGGCCCACTATGGCTACACCTTC
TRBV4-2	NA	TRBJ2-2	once	CASSQSGGIYTGELFF	TGTGCCAGCAGCCAGAGCGGCGGCATTTACACCGGGGAGCTGTTTTTT
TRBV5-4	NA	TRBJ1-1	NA	CASSLGQQKNTEAFF	TGTGCCAGCAGCTTGGGCCAGCAGAAGAACACTGAAGCTTTCTTT
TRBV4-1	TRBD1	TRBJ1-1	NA	CASSQQEAGGTEAFF	TGCGCCAGCAGCCAACAAGAGGCAGGGGGTACTGAAGCTTTCTTT
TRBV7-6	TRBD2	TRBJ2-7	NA	CASSLVAAGVVNEQYF	TGTGCCAGCAGCTTAGTGGCGGCGGGAGTGGTAAACGAGCAGTACTTC
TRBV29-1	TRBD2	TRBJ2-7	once	CSVALAGDEQYF	TGCAGCGTTGCACTAGCGGGAGACGAGCAGTACTTC
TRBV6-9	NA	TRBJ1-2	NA	CASSSLAGGPGWIPNYGYTF	TGTGCCAGCAGTTCCTTAGCAGGCGGACCGGGGTGGATTCCTAACTATGGCTACACCTTC
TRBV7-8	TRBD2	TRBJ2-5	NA	CASTPPTSGGGETQYF	TGTGCCAGCACTCCCCCGACTAGCGGGGGAGGAGAGACCCAGTACTTC
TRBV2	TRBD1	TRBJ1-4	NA	CASSLDRATEKLFF	TGTGCCAGCAGTCTGGACAGGGCAACTGAAAAACTGTTTTTT
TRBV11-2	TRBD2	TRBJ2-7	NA	CASSPLGTSGPEFEQYF	TGTGCCAGCAGCCCCCTCGGGACTAGCGGGCCGGAGTTCGAGCAGTACTTC
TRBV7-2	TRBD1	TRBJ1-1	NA	CASSPQGQAWGTEAFF	TGTGCCAGCAGCCCGCAGGGACAGGCCTGGGGAACTGAAGCTTTCTTT
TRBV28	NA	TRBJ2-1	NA	CASSFRGSSYNEQFF	TGTGCCAGCAGTTTCCGCGGCAGCTCCTACAATGAGCAGTTCTTC
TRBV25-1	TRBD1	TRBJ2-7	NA	CASRGDRWVYEQYF	TGTGCCAGCAGGGGGGACAGGTGGGTCTACGAGCAGTACTTC
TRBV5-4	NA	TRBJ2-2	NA	CASSFGSKSTGELFF	TGTGCCAGCAGCTTCGGGAGTAAGAGCACCGGGGAGCTGTTTTTT
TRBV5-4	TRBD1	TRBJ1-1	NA	CASSRGQDTTEAFF	TGTGCCAGCAGCCGAGGACAGGACACCACTGAAGCTTTCTTT
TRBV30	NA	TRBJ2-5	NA	CAWSVLARGQETQYF	TGTGCCTGGAGTGTACTCGCTAGAGGTCAAGAGACCCAGTACTTC
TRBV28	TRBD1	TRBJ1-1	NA	CASSTQGQPPMNTEAFF	TGTGCCAGCAGTACCCAGGGACAGCCACCTATGAACACTGAAGCTTTCTTT
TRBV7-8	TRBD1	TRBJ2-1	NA	CATGTGAYNEQFF	TGTGCCACGGGGACAGGTGCCTACAATGAGCAGTTCTTC
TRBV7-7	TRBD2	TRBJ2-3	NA	CASSLGGDVDTQYF	TGTGCTAGCAGCTTGGGGGGGGATGTAGATACGCAGTATTTT
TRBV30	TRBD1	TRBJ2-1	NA	CAWSKQGIEQFF	TGTGCCTGGAGTAAACAGGGGATTGAGCAGTTCTTC
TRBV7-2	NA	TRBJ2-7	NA	CASSPLAVFYEQYF	TGTGCCAGCAGCCCATTGGCCGTCTTCTACGAGCAGTACTTC
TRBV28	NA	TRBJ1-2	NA	CASTAQGSIRGYTF	TGTGCCAGCACAGCACAGGGATCGATCCGTGGCTACACCTTC
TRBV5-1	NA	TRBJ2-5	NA	CASSRSAGQETQYF	TGCGCCAGCAGTAGGTCGGCGGGGCAAGAGACCCAGTACTTC